This T cell receptor (beta chain) was found in a study of T cell repertoires in aging, cancer and after chemotherapy. This clonotype was seen a handful of times. TRB rearrangements spanning V, D and J were amplified using mixed TRB-A/B primers. TCRdb processed the multiplex PCR reads anew with MiXCR; each CDR3 protein has one entry. The sample comprises fewer than 2,000 distinct CDR3 sequences, 20% to 25% of which are singletons, and 40% to 55% rests with the top ten. The template was genomic DNA from peripheral blood, not RNA. The clonotype originates from a human donor with a solid tumor. Specimen: blood.

CDR3 in amino acids: CASRRELAGATDTQYF. The DNA for the CDR3 is TGTGCCAGCAGGAGAGAACTAGCGGGAGCCACAGATACGCAGTATTTT. This chain joins TRBV11-2 and TRBJ2-3; 11 bases line up with TRBD2. CDR3 length: 16 residues. With 6 bases clipped from V and 2 bases from J, the junction kept 7 bases outside the gene matches. The germline CDR1 and CDR2 sequences are SGHAT and FQNNGV.